The 20 T cell receptor beta chains presented below share a single source sample, sequenced in a study of T cells after yellow fever vaccination. MiXCR, applied by TCRdb to the 5' RACE reads, yields one record per CDR3 protein. The sample lists a few hundred thousand distinct CDR3 sequences, approximately 4.2% occurring once. The specimen was PBMCs, collected 5 days after the yellow fever booster vaccination. The origin of the receptors is a young man who received the YFV17D yellow fever vaccine.

This clonotype came up a few times. The J gene is TRBJ2-1, the V gene TRBV5-1, with 8 bases fitting TRBD2. Per germline, CDR1 SGHRS and CDR2 YFSETQ. Unmatched junction bases numbered 12, after V lost 6 bases and J lost 7 bases. This CDR3 region has 15 residues. As DNA, the CDR3 is TGCGCCAGCAAAGTCGGAGCGGGGGAGGGGAATGAGCAGTTCTTC. It specifies CASKVGAGEGNEQFF.

This clonotype was observed at least ten times. The V call is TRBV6-5, the J call TRBJ1-2; no definite D call. Trimming pared 5 bases from V and 0 bases from J, leaving 7 bases between. This CDR3 is built from 13 residues. The germline gives CDR1 MNHEY, CDR2 SVGAGI. CDR3: CASSPRTNYGYTF. The CDR3 DNA is TGTGCCAGCAGTCCCCGGACTAACTATGGCTACACCTTC.

This clonotype was picked up many times. The rearrangement joins TRBV4-1 to TRBJ1-2; D is unclear. The CDR3 extends over 16 amino acids. Deletions cut 0 bases from V and 3 bases from J, with 14 bases between. The germline V gene has CDR1 MGHRA and CDR2 YSYEKL. The CDR3 sequence: CASSQDTGLVYYGYTF. In DNA form, the CDR3 reads TGCGCCAGCAGCCAAGATACCGGACTGGTATACTATGGCTACACCTTC.

The chain combines TRBV5-1 with TRBJ2-1; D gene unclear. The CDR3 covers 14 residues. Trimming shortened V by 0 bases and J by 7 bases, and 11 bases separated the two germline ends. Germline CDR1 SGHRS, CDR2 YFSETQ. The CDR3 DNA reads as TGCGCCAGCAGCTTGGTTGGCTCGAGGAATGAGCAGTTCTTC. Encoded protein: CASSLVGSRNEQFF.

There are many counts of this clonotype. The V and J genes are TRBV10-3 and TRBJ2-5, with D perhaps matching TRBD2 (5 bases). The V gene's germline CDR1 is ENHRY and CDR2 SYGVKD. The CDR3 has 13 amino acids. Trimming cost V 5 bases and J 5 bases, with 12 bases left between them. The CDR3 loop reads CAISLREGETQYF. In nucleotides, the CDR3 is TGTGCCATCAGTCTGAGGGAAGGGGAGACCCAGTACTTC.

This clonotype was picked up many times. V and J are TRBV12-3 or TRBV12-4 and TRBJ2-3, with 7 bases identical to TRBD1. The CDR3 has 15 amino acids. Trimming removed 5 bases from V and 4 bases from J; junction bases left unmatched: 9. The CDR3 reads CASSHFGTGADTQYF. The DNA of the CDR3 is TGTGCCAGCAGTCACTTTGGAACAGGGGCAGATACGCAGTATTTT.

In this sample, this clonotype turned up a few times. This chain's CDR3 is CASRRTGEYEQYF. The CDR3 DNA reads as TGTGCCAGCAGACGGACAGGGGAGTACGAGCAGTACTTC. The chain is built from TRBV12-3 or TRBV12-4 and TRBJ2-7; 9 nucleotides match TRBD1. The CDR3 has 13 amino acids. V shed 6 bases and J 4 bases; nucleotides not matched to a gene: 4.

This clonotype was picked up a small number of times. The chain has TRBV24-1 and TRBJ2-7; no clear D gene. The germline CDR1 and CDR2 sequences are KGHDR and SFDVKD. CDR3 length equals 13 residues. Trimming stripped 4 bases from V and 2 bases from J, with 8 bases between. Here the CDR3 reads CATSDRTTYEQYF. For the CDR3, the DNA is TGTGCCACCAGTGACAGAACGACCTACGAGCAGTACTTC.

This clonotype occurred a few times. The V call is TRBV30, the J call TRBJ1-1; D possibly corresponds to TRBD1 (6 bases). The germline V gene has CDR1 GTSNPN and CDR2 SVGIG (reference sequence). V lost 0 bases to trimming and J lost 4 bases, with 9 bases between them. The CDR3 sequence is 13 residues long. The CDR3 region has the DNA TGTGCCTGGAGTGTTAGGGGGGGCACTGAAGCTTTCTTT. Translation gives CAWSVRGGTEAFF.

This clonotype was counted many times. The rearrangement links TRBV5-1 to TRBJ1-1; TRBD1 matches at 8 bases. Trimming cost V 7 bases and J 6 bases; bases outside gene matches: 11. Germline CDR1 SGHRS, CDR2 YFSETQ. CDR3 length equals 14 residues. CDR3 sequence (DNA): TGCGCCAGCGAAGGTACAGGGGGATCGGCTGAAGCTTTCTTT. It codes for CASEGTGGSAEAFF.

Only a few counts were recorded for this clonotype. This chain joins TRBV12-3 or TRBV12-4 and TRBJ2-3, with unresolved D. The CDR3 sequence is 13 residues long. The V end was cut by 2 bases, the J end by 5 bases, with 8 bases between. CDR3: CASSLMGLDTQYF. As DNA, the CDR3 is TGTGCCAGCAGTTTAATGGGATTAGATACGCAGTATTTT.

A few counts support this clonotype. The chain couples TRBV12-3 or TRBV12-4 to TRBJ2-7; 7 bases map to TRBD2. The CDR3 is made up of 13 amino acids. V shed 5 bases, J shed 5 bases, and the junction held 6 bases outside the gene matches. The CDR3 reads CASSHSGGNEQYF. The CDR3 bases are TGTGCCAGCAGTCATTCCGGGGGGAACGAGCAGTACTTC.

This chain links TRBV2 with TRBJ2-3; D gene uncertain. This CDR3 is 13 amino acids long. Trimming took 6 bases from V and 10 from J, leaving 17 bases between them. Germline V gene lookup returns CDR1 SNHLY and CDR2 FYNNEI. The CDR3 sequence: CASRYLAAGPQYF. The DNA for the CDR3 is TGTGCCAGCAGGTATTTGGCAGCCGGTCCGCAGTATTTT.

There are a few counts of this clonotype. The chain combines TRBV18 with TRBJ2-5, with 8 bases matching TRBD1. CDR3 length: 15 residues. V gave up 3 bases and J gave up 4 bases; unmatched junction bases: 7. Germline-derived CDR1 and CDR2 are KGHSH and LQKENI. Written as DNA, the CDR3 is TGTGCCAGCTCACCCAGTAACAGGGGGTCAGAGACCCAGTACTTC. Protein product: CASSPSNRGSETQYF.

The chain couples TRBV29-1 to TRBJ1-3; D is perhaps TRBD1 (5 bases). The CDR3 has 12 amino acids. The germline gives CDR1 SQVTM, CDR2 ANQGSEA. V lost 7 bases to trimming and J lost 12 bases, with 19 bases between them. The CDR3 spells CSAFGLGPNIYF. DNA of the CDR3: TGCAGCGCCTTCGGTTTGGGACCGAACATATATTTT.

This chain uses TRBV7-2 with TRBJ2-2, with D maybe TRBD2 (6 bases). Germline V gene lookup returns CDR1 SGHTA and CDR2 FQGNSA. V lost 1 base and J lost 4, with 10 bases in between. This CDR3 is built from 15 residues. For the CDR3, the DNA is TGTGCCAGCAGCTTAGACGCGGGGCCCACCGGGGAGCTGTTTTTT. This sequence encodes CASSLDAGPTGELFF.

DNA for the CDR3: TGTGCCAGTGGGGAGGACTCTACCTACGAGCAGTACTTC. It yields the protein CASGEDSTYEQYF. The rearrangement uses TRBV19 and TRBJ2-7; a weak D match, TRBD2 (6 bases). This CDR3 region has 13 residues. Per the germline V gene, CDR1 is LNHDA and CDR2 is SQIVND (reference sequence). V lost 8 bases, J lost 2 bases, and 13 bases lay in between.

The V gene is TRBV5-1, the J gene TRBJ1-1; D not certain. CDR3 length: 16 amino acids. Trimming cost V 0 bases and J 4 bases, with 16 bases left between them. Germline V CDR1 and CDR2: SGHRS, YFSETQ. The CDR3 sequence is CASSLGASRSVTEAFF. The CDR3, as DNA: TGCGCCAGCAGCTTGGGAGCCTCGAGAAGCGTCACTGAAGCTTTCTTT.

This clonotype was recorded a few times. J is TRBJ2-7 and V is TRBV12-3 or TRBV12-4; D ambiguous. The CDR3 runs to 12 residues. V was shortened by 6 bases and J by 6 bases, with 12 bases between the two germline ends. The CDR3 loop reads CASSHTLSEQYF. Here the CDR3 DNA reads TGTGCCAGCAGCCACACTTTATCCGAGCAGTACTTC.

This clonotype was observed a handful of times. V gene TRBV27 combines with J gene TRBJ2-7, with 7 positions matching TRBD2. The V segment lost 9 bases and the J segment 2 bases; nucleotides outside the gene matches: 16. The CDR3 totals 16 residues. Germline V gives CDR1 MNHEY, CDR2 SMNVEV (reference sequence). CDR3 region: CARLGLRVAGAYEQYF. CDR3 coding DNA: TGTGCCAGACTAGGACTCCGGGTGGCGGGGGCCTACGAGCAGTACTTC.